This TCR beta chain was captured by sequencing in a study of early T cells in non-severe SARS-CoV-2 infection. Turning to the study itself: Unsorted whole blood bulk RNA was sequenced, with unpaired chains.

Each cDNA molecule carried a unique molecular identifier. TCRdb used MiXCR to reprocess the 5' RACE reads, holding one entry per CDR3 protein. The repertoire has about 75,000 distinct CDR3 sequences, around 11% of them found once; the top ten carry 12%. With V trimmed by 6 bases and J by 5 bases, 10 bases remained unmatched. The CDR3 has 13 amino acids. CDR1 is SQVTM and CDR2 is ANQGSEA in the germline V gene. The clonotype comes from an adult who was a healthcare worker with PCR-confirmed SARS-CoV-2 infection or an uninfected control (not recorded which). The starting material was whole blood, obtained at baseline. V and J are TRBV29-1 and TRBJ2-7; TRBD1 agrees at 7 bases. The DNA of the CDR3 is TGCAGCGTAAACCCGGAGCAGGGGGACGAGCAGTACTTC. The encoded protein is CSVNPEQGDEQYF.